The 21 T cell receptor beta chains below come from one sample, sequenced in a study of T-cell memory formation after mild COVID-19 (dated by TCRdb to about 2021). The library was generated by 5' RACE. For sequencing, an Illumina NovaSeq 6000 was employed. The raw public reads went through TCRdb reprocessing: fastp at Q25, MiXCR clone calling, in-frame beta chains kept. For every CDR3 protein sequence, its rows merge into one entry that carries the most common genes and DNA. The sample table contains about 350,000 distinct CDR3 sequences; only one count was recorded for around 15% of them. Of the sample, 20% to 25% falls within the top ten clones. Input material: PBMCs or a T cell subset sorted from them (not recorded which). These receptors all stem from a man aged 18-30 years who had mild COVID-19 (a few samples of this study predate the infection). The sample titles of this study are shuffled in the database, so cell type and time point are left out; the donor was told from shared clones.

The chain links TRBV6-4 to TRBJ2-1; D is perhaps TRBD1 or TRBD2 (7 bases each). Between the trimmed V and J ends, which lost 2 bases and 7 bases, there was a span of 12 bases. Germline V gives CDR1 MRHNA, CDR2 SNTAGT. CDR3 length equals 14 residues. This CDR3 is CASSDGQGGNEQFF. The CDR3 DNA reads as TGTGCCAGCAGTGACGGCCAGGGGGGGAATGAGCAGTTCTTC.

This clonotype has more than one count but fewer than ten. The rearrangement uses TRBV15 and TRBJ1-2; D may be TRBD1 (5 bases). V lost 3 bases, J lost 5 bases, and 19 bases lay in between. Germline V gene sequence: CDR1 LNHNV, CDR2 YYDKDF (reference sequence). The CDR3 runs to 16 residues. CDR3 sequence (DNA): TGTGCCACCAGCAGTATTCAGGGTAGGAGGGTGTATGGCTACACCTTC. It is translated as CATSSIQGRRVYGYTF.

The chain has TRBV7-2 and TRBJ2-5, with a tentative D call TRBD2 (6 bases). Germline V gene lookup returns CDR1 SGHTA and CDR2 FQGNSA. This CDR3 has 13 residues. V was trimmed by 1 base and J by 9 bases, leaving 12 bases between them. The CDR3 loop reads CASSLGGVSSQYF. CDR3 sequence (DNA): TGTGCCAGCAGCTTAGGGGGGGTATCTTCCCAGTACTTC.

This clonotype was found a few times. The chain links TRBV12-3 or TRBV12-4 to TRBJ1-2; the match to TRBD1 covers 8 bases. This CDR3 contains 13 residues. With 6 bases clipped from V and 7 bases from J, the junction kept 7 bases outside the gene matches. CDR3 DNA: TGTGCCAGCAGCTCACAGGGGGGACTTGGCTACACCTTC. Amino acids: CASSSQGGLGYTF.

There are a few counts of this clonotype. The chain joins TRBV9 to TRBJ2-1, with a weak D call TRBD2 (5 bases). V lost 0 bases to trimming and J lost 9 bases, with 10 bases between them. Germline values: CDR1 SGDLS, CDR2 YYNGEE. This CDR3 is 13 amino acids long. The CDR3 nucleotides are TGTGCCAGCAGCGTAGCGCCGGGGAGTGAGCAGTTCTTC. This translates into CASSVAPGSEQFF.

CDR3 protein: CASSQREYPGQGADEQFF. The CDR3 nucleotides read TGCGCCAGCAGCCAAAGAGAGTATCCGGGACAGGGGGCCGATGAGCAGTTCTTC. The gene calls are TRBV4-3 and TRBJ2-1; 12 nucleotides agree with TRBD1. This CDR3 has 18 amino acids. Germline V gives CDR1 LGHNA, CDR2 YSLEER. V was clipped by 2 bases and J by 8 bases; unmatched bases: 13.

This clonotype has more than one count but fewer than ten. V usage is TRBV4-3 and J usage is TRBJ2-2; D remains ambiguous. Per the germline V gene, CDR1 is LGHNA and CDR2 is YSLEER. This CDR3 region has 15 residues. The V and J ends lost 0 bases and 6 bases respectively, with 11 bases between them. Here the CDR3 reads CASSQDISRAGELFF. The CDR3 DNA reads TGCGCCAGCAGCCAAGATATTTCCCGCGCCGGGGAGCTGTTTTTT.

This clonotype was detected only a few times. This rearrangement joins TRBV12-3 or TRBV12-4 to TRBJ2-1; 7 bases line up with TRBD2. The CDR3 runs to 14 residues. The junction had 5 bases not matched to a gene; V was cut back by 9 bases and J by 0 bases. The CDR3 nucleotides read TGTGCCAGACGACGGGGGGTCTCCTACAATGAGCAGTTCTTC. Translation gives CARRRGVSYNEQFF.

The chain joins TRBV10-3 to TRBJ2-7; D is perhaps TRBD1 (6 bases). Germline assignment: CDR1 ENHRY and CDR2 SYGVKD. The CDR3 loop spans 14 amino acids. V lost 6 bases and J 0 bases, leaving 12 bases between the germline ends. The CDR3 region is CAISSRGSSYEQYV. The CDR3 nucleotides are TGTGCCATCAGCTCCAGGGGTAGCTCCTACGAGCAGTACGTC.

The V call is TRBV10-3, the J call TRBJ1-1, with 7 nucleotides matching TRBD1. From germline, CDR1 is ENHRY and CDR2 SYGVKD. The CDR3 extends over 13 amino acids. Germline trimming cut 5 bases from V and 1 base from J; bases unmatched to any gene: 1. The CDR3, as DNA: TGTGCCATCAGTAGGGACAGGAACACTGAAGCTTTCTTT. Protein sequence: CAISRDRNTEAFF.

The V gene is TRBV2, the J gene TRBJ2-7, with 7 bases aligning to TRBD2. The CDR3 spans 12 residues. Trimming at V came to 6 bases and at J to 5 bases, leaving 4 bases not matched to a gene. Germline V gene sequence: CDR1 SNHLY, CDR2 FYNNEI. CDR3 loop: CASSGSGDEQYF. In DNA, the CDR3 is TGTGCCAGCAGCGGCAGCGGGGACGAGCAGTACTTC.

In this sample, this clonotype turned up many times. V usage is TRBV7-2 and J usage is TRBJ2-1; unclear D gene. The CDR3 runs 13 residues. Germline lookup yields CDR1 SGHTA and CDR2 FQGNSA. Trimming took 5 bases from V and 2 from J, leaving 7 bases between them. CDR3 bases: TGTGCCAGCAGCCGAGCCCCCTACAATGAGCAGTTCTTC. It translates to CASSRAPYNEQFF.

This sequence joins TRBV4-2 and TRBJ2-1, with D hard to call. Trimming left V 0 bases short and J 4 bases short, with 10 bases between. Germline V CDR1 and CDR2: LGHNA, YNFKEQ. This CDR3 has 15 residues. Written as DNA, the CDR3 is TGTGCCAGCAGCCAAGAAAAGGCGGTTTACAATGAGCAGTTCTTC. It codes for CASSQEKAVYNEQFF.

This chain connects TRBV19 to TRBJ2-7, with TRBD2 identical over 9 bases. The germline V gene has CDR1 LNHDA and CDR2 SQIVND (reference sequence). Trimming at V came to 1 base and at J to 3 bases, leaving 4 bases not matched to a gene. The CDR3 is made up of 15 amino acids. In DNA, the CDR3 is TGTGCCAGTAGTATAGCCGGTAGCGGGGGCTACGAGCAGTACTTC. This encodes CASSIAGSGGYEQYF.

In this sample, this clonotype turned up many times. The V call is TRBV19, the J call TRBJ2-3; 7 bases line up with TRBD1. CDR3 length equals 14 residues. Trimming at V came to 3 bases and at J to 2 bases, leaving 2 bases not matched to a gene. Germline V gene sequence: CDR1 LNHDA, CDR2 SQIVND (reference sequence). The CDR3 protein is CASSIGQDTDTQYF. The CDR3, as DNA: TGTGCCAGTAGTATCGGACAGGACACAGATACGCAGTATTTT. The full variable domain, completed using reference TRBV19 and TRBJ2-3, is DGGITQSPKYLFRKEGQNVTLSCEQNLNHDAMYWYRQDPGQGLRLIYYSQIVNDFQKGDIAEGYSVSREKKESFPLTVTSAQKNPTAFYLCASSIGQDTDTQYFGPGTRLTVL.

This clonotype was picked up a small number of times. This chain uses TRBV21-1 with TRBJ1-3. TRBV21-1 is given as a pseudogene. This CDR3 is 13 amino acids long. The CDR3 region has the DNA TGTGCCAGCAGCAGGGTTGCTGGAAACACCATATATTTT. It codes for CASSRVAGNTIYF.

The table lists this clonotype with a few counts. One end of the junction is discordant with germline, which a read error may explain. V gene TRBV5-5 combines with J gene TRBJ2-7; D is ambiguous. The CDR3 is 11 amino acids. Germline V gene data show CDR1 as SGHKS and CDR2 as YYEKEE (reference sequence). Here the CDR3 reads CASSLGARILF. The CDR3 DNA reads as TGTGCCAGCAGCTTAGGAGCGAGGATCCTATTC.

This clonotype has more than one count but fewer than ten. The rearrangement joins TRBV12-3 or TRBV12-4 to TRBJ2-1; 10 nucleotides align to TRBD2. This CDR3 has 18 amino acids. Trimming cost V 4 bases and J 6 bases; bases outside gene matches: 15. The CDR3 DNA reads TGTGCCAGCAGTTCCGAGTTATGGACTAGCGGCATCTTCAATGAGCAGTTCTTC. Translated: CASSSELWTSGIFNEQFF.

This clonotype was counted at least ten times. The chain has TRBV5-1 and TRBJ2-5; TRBD1 agrees at 7 bases. The CDR3 sequence is 15 residues long. CDR1 SGHRS and CDR2 YFSETQ come from the germline V gene. The J segment lost 2 bases and the V segment lost 6 bases, leaving 10 bases of the junction unmatched. CDR3 loop: CASKEQGNRQETQYF. In nucleotides, the CDR3 is TGCGCCAGCAAGGAACAGGGGAATAGGCAAGAGACCCAGTACTTC.

This clonotype showed up just a few times. V is TRBV7-2 and J is TRBJ1-2; 7 bases match TRBD1. This CDR3 has 14 residues. Germline trimming cut 5 bases from V and 2 bases from J; bases unmatched to any gene: 5. Germline V gene sequence: CDR1 SGHTA, CDR2 FQGNSA. The chain's CDR3 is CASSVGTENYGYTF. The CDR3 bases are TGTGCCAGCAGCGTCGGGACAGAGAACTATGGCTACACCTTC.

This clonotype was observed a handful of times. The gene calls are TRBV2 and TRBJ2-5, with D tentatively TRBD2 (5 bases). The germline V and J ends were trimmed by 10 bases and 5 bases, with 17 bases remaining between them. CDR3 length: 13 amino acids. CDR1 is SNHLY, CDR2 FYNNEI, per germline. The CDR3 nucleotides are TGTGCCATTGGCCAGGAGGTGCTGGAGACCCAGTACTTC. It encodes CAIGQEVLETQYF.